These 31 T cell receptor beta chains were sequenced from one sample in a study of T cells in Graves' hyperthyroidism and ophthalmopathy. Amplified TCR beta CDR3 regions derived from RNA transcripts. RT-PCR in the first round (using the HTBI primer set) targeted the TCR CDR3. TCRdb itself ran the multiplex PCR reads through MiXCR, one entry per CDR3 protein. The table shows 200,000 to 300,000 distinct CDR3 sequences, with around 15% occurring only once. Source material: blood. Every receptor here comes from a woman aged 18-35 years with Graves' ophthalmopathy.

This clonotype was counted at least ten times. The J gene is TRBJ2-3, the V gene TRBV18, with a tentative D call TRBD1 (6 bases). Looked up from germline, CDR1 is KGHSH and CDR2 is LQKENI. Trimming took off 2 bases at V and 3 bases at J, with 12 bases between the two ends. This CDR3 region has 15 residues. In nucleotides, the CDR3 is TGTGCCAGCTCACCAGAGGGGGTGCGAACAGATACGCAGTATTTT. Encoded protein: CASSPEGVRTDTQYF.

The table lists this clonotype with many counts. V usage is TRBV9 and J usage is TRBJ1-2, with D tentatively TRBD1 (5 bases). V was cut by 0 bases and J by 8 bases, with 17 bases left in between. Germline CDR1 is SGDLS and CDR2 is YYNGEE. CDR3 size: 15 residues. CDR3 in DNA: TGTGCCAGCAGCGTAGACGCCAGGGAACGGGAAGGCTACACCTTC. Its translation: CASSVDAREREGYTF.

CDR3 sequence reads: CASSFLQPDKYNSPLHF. The CDR3 coding sequence is TGTGCCAGCAGCTTTCTTCAGCCGGACAAATATAATTCACCCCTCCACTTT. The genes are TRBV5-8 and TRBJ1-6; D possibly corresponds to TRBD1 (5 bases). The CDR3 totals 17 residues. Trimming pared 2 bases from V and 4 bases from J, leaving 16 bases between. From germline, CDR1 is SGHTS and CDR2 YDEGEE.

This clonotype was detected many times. CDR3 region: CASSTHSGENEQYF. CDR3 bases: TGTGCCAGCAGTACCCATAGCGGGGAGAACGAGCAGTACTTC. This chain links TRBV27 with TRBJ2-7; TRBD2 aligns across 8 bases. CDR1 is MNHEY, CDR2 SMNVEV, per germline (reference sequence). Germline trimming cut 5 bases from V and 5 bases from J; bases unmatched to any gene: 8. The CDR3 is 14 residues long.

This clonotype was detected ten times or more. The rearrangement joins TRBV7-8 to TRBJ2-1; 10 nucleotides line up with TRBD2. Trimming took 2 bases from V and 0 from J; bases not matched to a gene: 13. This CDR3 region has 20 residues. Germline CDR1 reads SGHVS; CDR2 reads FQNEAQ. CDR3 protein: CASSLPSGGVLKSSYNEQFF. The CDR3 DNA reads TGTGCCAGCAGCTTACCGAGCGGGGGGGTACTAAAGAGCTCCTACAATGAGCAGTTCTTC.

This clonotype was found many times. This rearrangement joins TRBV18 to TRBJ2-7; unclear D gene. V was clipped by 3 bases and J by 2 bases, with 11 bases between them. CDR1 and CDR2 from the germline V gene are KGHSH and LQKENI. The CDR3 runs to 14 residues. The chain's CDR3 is CASSPPGYTYEQYF. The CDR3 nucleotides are TGTGCCAGCTCACCCCCCGGGTACACCTACGAGCAGTACTTC.

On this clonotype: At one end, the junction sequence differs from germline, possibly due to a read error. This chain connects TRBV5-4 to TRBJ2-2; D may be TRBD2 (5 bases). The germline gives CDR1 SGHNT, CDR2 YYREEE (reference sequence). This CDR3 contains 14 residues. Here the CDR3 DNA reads TGTGCCAGCAGGTTCGGGGTCAACACCTGGGAGCTGTTTTTT. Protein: CASRFGVNTWELFF.

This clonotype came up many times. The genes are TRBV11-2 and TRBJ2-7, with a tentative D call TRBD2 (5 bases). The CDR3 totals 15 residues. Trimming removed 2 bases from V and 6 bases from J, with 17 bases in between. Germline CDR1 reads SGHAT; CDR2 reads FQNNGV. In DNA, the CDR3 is TGTGCCAGCAGCTTATCCCCCCTAGCACGGGGCGAGCAGTACTTC. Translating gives CASSLSPLARGEQYF.

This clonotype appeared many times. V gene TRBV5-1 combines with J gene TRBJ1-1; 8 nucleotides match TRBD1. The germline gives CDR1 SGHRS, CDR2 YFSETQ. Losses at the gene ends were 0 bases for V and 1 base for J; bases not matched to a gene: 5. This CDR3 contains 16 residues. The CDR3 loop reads CASSLVTGVGNTEAFF. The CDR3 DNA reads TGCGCCAGCAGCTTGGTGACAGGGGTTGGGAACACTGAAGCTTTCTTT.

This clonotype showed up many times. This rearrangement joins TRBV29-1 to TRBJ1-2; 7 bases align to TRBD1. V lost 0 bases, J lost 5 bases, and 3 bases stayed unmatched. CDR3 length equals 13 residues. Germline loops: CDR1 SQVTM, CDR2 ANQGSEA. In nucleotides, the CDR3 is TGCAGCGTTGAAGATCGCAGGGGGTATGGCTACACCTTC. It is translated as CSVEDRRGYGYTF.

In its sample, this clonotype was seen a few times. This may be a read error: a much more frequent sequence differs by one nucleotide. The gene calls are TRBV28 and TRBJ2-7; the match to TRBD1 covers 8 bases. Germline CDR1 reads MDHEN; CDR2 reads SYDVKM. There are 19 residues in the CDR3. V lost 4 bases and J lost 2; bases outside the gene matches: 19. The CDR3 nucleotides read TGTGCCAGCAGTTGCAAGGACAGGGCGGAGCGGGCCGCACCCTACGAGCAGTACTTC. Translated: CASSCKDRAERAAPYEQYF.

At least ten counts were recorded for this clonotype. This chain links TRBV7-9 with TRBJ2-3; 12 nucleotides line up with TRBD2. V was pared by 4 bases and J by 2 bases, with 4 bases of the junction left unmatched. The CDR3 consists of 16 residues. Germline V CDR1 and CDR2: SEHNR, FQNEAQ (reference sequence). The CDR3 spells CASSSGTSGYTDTQYF. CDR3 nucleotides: TGTGCCAGCAGCTCAGGGACTAGCGGGTACACAGATACGCAGTATTTT.

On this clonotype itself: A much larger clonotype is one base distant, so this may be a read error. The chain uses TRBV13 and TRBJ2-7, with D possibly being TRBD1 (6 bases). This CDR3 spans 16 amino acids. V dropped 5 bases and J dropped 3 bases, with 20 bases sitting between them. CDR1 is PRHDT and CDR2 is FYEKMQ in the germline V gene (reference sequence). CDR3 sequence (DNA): TGTGCCAGCAGCGCCTCCGGGGCAGGGGCCGGCTACGAGCAGTACTTC. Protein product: CASSASGAGAGYEQYF.

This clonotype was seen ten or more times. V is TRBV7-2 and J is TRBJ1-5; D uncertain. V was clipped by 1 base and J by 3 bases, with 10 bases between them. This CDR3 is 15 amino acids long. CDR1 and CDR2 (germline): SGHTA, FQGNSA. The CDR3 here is CASSLESRYNQPQHF. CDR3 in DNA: TGTGCCAGCAGCTTAGAATCACGATACAATCAGCCCCAGCATTTT.

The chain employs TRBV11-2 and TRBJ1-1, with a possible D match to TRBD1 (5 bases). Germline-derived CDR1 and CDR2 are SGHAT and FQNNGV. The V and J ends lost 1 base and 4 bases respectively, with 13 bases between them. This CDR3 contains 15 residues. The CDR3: CASSLAGGSGTEAFF. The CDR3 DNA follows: TGTGCCAGCAGCTTAGCGGGGGGGTCGGGCACTGAAGCTTTCTTT. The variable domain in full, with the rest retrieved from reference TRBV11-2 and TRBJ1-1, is EAGVAQSPRYKIIEKRQSVAFWCNPISGHATLYWYQQILGQGPKLLIQFQNNGVVDDSQLPKDRFSAERLKGVDSTLKIQPAKLEDSAVYLCASSLAGGSGTEAFFGQGTRLTVV.

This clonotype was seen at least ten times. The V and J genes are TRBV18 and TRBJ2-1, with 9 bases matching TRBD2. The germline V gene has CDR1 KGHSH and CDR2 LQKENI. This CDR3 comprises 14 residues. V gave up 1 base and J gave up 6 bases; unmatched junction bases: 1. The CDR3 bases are TGTGCCAGCTCACCACTAGCGGGAGTCAATGAGCAGTTCTTC. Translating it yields CASSPLAGVNEQFF.

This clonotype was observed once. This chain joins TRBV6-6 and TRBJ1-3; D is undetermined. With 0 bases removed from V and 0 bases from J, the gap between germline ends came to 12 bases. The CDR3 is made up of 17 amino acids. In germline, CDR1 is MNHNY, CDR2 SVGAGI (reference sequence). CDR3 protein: CASSYSGRSSSGNTIYF. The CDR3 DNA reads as TGTGCCAGCAGTTACTCTGGACGTTCGAGCTCTGGAAACACCATATATTTT.

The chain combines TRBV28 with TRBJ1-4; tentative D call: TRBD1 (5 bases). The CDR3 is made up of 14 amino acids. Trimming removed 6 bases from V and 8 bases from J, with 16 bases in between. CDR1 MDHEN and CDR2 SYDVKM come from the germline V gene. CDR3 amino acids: CASRGGSESEKLFF. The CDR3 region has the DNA TGTGCCAGCAGGGGGGGGTCGGAATCGGAAAAACTGTTTTTT.

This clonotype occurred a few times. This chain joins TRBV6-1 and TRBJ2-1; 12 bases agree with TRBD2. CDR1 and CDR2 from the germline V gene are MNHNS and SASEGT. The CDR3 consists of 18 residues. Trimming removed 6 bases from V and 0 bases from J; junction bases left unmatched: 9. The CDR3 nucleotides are TGTGCCAGCAGACGGGCTAGCGGGGGGGAGAGCTCCTACAATGAGCAGTTCTTC. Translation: CASRRASGGESSYNEQFF.

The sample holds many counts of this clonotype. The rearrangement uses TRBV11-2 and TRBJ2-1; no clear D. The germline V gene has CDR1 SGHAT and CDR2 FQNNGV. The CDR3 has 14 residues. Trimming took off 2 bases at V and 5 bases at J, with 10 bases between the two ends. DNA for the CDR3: TGTGCCAGCAGCTTACGATCCTTCGACAATGAGCAGTTCTTC. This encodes CASSLRSFDNEQFF.

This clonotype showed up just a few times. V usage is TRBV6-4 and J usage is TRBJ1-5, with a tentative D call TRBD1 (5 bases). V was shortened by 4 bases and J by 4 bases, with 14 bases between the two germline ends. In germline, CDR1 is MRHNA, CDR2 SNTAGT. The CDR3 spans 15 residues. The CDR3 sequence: CASSAGGRENQPQHF. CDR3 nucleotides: TGTGCCAGCAGTGCTGGGGGGAGGGAGAATCAGCCCCAGCATTTT.

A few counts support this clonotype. As DNA, the CDR3 is TGCAGCGTCTCCTACCCCGGGACTAGCGGGAGGGAGACCCAGTACTTC. It translates to CSVSYPGTSGRETQYF. The rearrangement uses TRBV29-1 and TRBJ2-5, with 15 bases fitting TRBD2. Germline trimming cut 6 bases from V and 5 bases from J; bases unmatched to any gene: 10. Germline lookup yields CDR1 SQVTM and CDR2 ANQGSEA. CDR3 size: 16 residues.

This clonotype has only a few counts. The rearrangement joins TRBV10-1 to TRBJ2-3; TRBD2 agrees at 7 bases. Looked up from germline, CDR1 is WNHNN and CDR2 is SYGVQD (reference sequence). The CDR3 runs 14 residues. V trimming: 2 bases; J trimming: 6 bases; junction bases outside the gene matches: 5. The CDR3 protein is CASSELGGSDTQYF. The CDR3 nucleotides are TGCGCCAGCAGTGAGCTGGGGGGGTCGGATACGCAGTATTTT.

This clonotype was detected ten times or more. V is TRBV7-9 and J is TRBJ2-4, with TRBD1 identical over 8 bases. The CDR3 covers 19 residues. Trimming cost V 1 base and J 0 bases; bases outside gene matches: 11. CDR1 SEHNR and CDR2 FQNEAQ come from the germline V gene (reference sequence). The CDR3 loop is CASSLVGYGTGEAKNIQYF. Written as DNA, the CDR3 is TGTGCCAGCAGCTTAGTGGGATATGGGACAGGCGAAGCCAAAAACATTCAGTACTTC. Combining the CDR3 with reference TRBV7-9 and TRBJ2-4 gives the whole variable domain DTGVSQNPRHKITKRGQNVTFRCDPISEHNRLYWYRQTLGQGPEFLTYFQNEAQLEKSRLLSDRFSAERPKGSFSTLEIQRTEQGDSAMYLCASSLVGYGTGEAKNIQYFGAGTRLSVL.

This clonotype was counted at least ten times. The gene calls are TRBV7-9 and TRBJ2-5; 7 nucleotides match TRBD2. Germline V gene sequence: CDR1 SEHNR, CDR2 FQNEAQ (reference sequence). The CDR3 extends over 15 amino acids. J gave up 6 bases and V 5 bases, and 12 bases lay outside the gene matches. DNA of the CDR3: TGTGCCAGCAGCGGGGGGGACCTGTATCAAAAGACCCAGTACTTC. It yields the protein CASSGGDLYQKTQYF.

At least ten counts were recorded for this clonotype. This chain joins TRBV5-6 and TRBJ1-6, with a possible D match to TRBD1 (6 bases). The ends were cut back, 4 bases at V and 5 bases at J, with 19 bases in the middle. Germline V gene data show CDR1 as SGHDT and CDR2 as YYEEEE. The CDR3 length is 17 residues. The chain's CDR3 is CASSPQGYALDNSPLHF. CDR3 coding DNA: TGTGCCAGCAGCCCCCAGGGGTATGCTCTGGATAATTCACCCCTCCACTTT.

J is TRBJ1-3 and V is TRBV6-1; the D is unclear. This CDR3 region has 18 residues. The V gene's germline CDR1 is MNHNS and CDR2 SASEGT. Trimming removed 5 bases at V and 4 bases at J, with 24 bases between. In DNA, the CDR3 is TGTGCCAGCAGTAATCAAATTTTAGCGCCCCTGGGGGGAAACACCATATATTTT. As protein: CASSNQILAPLGGNTIYF.

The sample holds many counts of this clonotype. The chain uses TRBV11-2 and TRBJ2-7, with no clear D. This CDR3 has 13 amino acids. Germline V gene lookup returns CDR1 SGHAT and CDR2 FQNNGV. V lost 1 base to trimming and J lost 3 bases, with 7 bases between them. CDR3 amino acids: CASSLGSLYEQYF. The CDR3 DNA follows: TGTGCCAGCAGCTTAGGTAGTCTCTACGAGCAGTACTTC.

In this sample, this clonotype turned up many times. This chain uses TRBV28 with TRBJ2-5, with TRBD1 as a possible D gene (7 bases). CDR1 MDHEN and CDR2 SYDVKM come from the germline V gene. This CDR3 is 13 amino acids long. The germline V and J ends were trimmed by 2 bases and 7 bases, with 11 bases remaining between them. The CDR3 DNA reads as TGTGCCAGCAGTTTAGGGCAGGGGGGGACCCAGTACTTC. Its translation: CASSLGQGGTQYF.

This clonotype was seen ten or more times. The CDR3 nucleotides are TGCAGCGGGGGGGGGAATGGCTACACCTTC. Its protein is CSGGGNGYTF. The chain is built from TRBV20-1 and TRBJ1-2, with a tentative D call TRBD1 (5 bases). The CDR3 has 10 amino acids. The germline V gene has CDR1 DFQATT and CDR2 SNEGSKA (reference sequence).

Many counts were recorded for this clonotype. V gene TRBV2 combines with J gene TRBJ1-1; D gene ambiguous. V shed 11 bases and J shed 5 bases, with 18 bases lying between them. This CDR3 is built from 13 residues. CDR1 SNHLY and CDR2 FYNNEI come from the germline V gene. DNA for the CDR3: TGTGCCGGAAAACGGGCCCTGGGGACTGAAGCTTTCTTT. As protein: CAGKRALGTEAFF.